The 25 T cell receptor beta chains below come from one sample, sequenced in a study of post-analysis software for immune sequencing data. Study-wide results and limits: In patients, TRBV5-6, TRBV5-1 and TRBV20-1 belonged to five or six TRBV segments found more frequently than in controls.

No cognate antigen is known for these TCRs. Built from TCR beta cDNA, the libraries had unique molecular identifiers in them. TCRdb re-analysed the PCR reads in MiXCR, keeping a single row per CDR3 protein. The sample yields a few hundred thousand distinct CDR3 sequences, about a third seen once. Sequencing was performed on blood. The receptors originated from a girl aged 5-17 years with multiple sclerosis.

This clonotype showed up many times. The chain is built from TRBV29-1 and TRBJ2-1, with 9 positions matching TRBD2. Germline CDR1 is SQVTM and CDR2 is ANQGSEA. V shed 6 bases and J 7 bases; nucleotides not matched to a gene: 10. The CDR3 consists of 14 residues. This chain's CDR3 is CSVYTGTSPNEQFF. The CDR3 DNA sequence: TGCAGCGTCTATACTGGGACTAGCCCTAATGAGCAGTTCTTC.

As regards this clonotype: One junction end does not reproduce the germline sequence, and a read error may be involved. The gene calls are TRBV12-3 or TRBV12-4 and TRBJ1-2; 7 positions agree with TRBD1. This CDR3 contains 13 residues. The CDR3 region has the DNA TGTGCCAGCAGCACGACAGGGTCCTATGGCTGCACCTTC. This sequence encodes CASSTTGSYGCTF.

CDR3 nucleotides: TGTGCCAGCAGTGAAGTCCGGGGGGAGTACACTGAAGCTTTCTTT. Protein: CASSEVRGEYTEAFF. The genes are TRBV2 and TRBJ1-1; maybe TRBD1 (5 bases). Germline V CDR1 and CDR2: SNHLY, FYNNEI. V gave up 1 base and J gave up 3 bases, with 12 bases separating them. This CDR3 region has 15 residues.

As DNA, the CDR3 is TGTGCCAGCAGTCTATTTCGACAGTTCGGCTATGGCTACACCTTC. Protein product: CASSLFRQFGYGYTF. The rearrangement joins TRBV12-3 or TRBV12-4 to TRBJ1-2; tentative D call: TRBD1 (5 bases). V was pared by 5 bases and J by 4 bases, with 17 bases between. The length of the CDR3 is 15 residues.

This sequence joins TRBV6-6 and TRBJ2-2; the D gene is possibly TRBD2 (6 bases). The V gene's germline CDR1 is MNHNY and CDR2 SVGAGI (reference sequence). This CDR3 comprises 12 residues. V was trimmed by 6 bases and J by 5 bases, leaving 7 bases between them. The DNA of the CDR3 is TGTGCCAGCAGCGGGAGTACCGGGGAGCTGTTTTTT. Residues: CASSGSTGELFF.

This clonotype came up a few times. This sequence joins TRBV6-5 and TRBJ1-2; perhaps TRBD1 as D (6 bases). The CDR3 consists of 14 residues. Germline assignment: CDR1 MNHEY and CDR2 SVGAGI. Deletions cut 4 bases from V and 7 bases from J, with 16 bases between. The CDR3 DNA reads TGTGCCAGCAGTTTTGCTTCAGGGGCTCGTGGCTACACCTTC. Translation gives CASSFASGARGYTF.

About this clonotype: This may arise from a read error, as a much more abundant clone is one base away. The V and J genes are TRBV3-1 and TRBJ1-2; D unclear. Germline loops: CDR1 LGHDT, CDR2 YNNKEL (reference sequence). The V end was cut by 6 bases, the J end by 2 bases, with 7 bases between. The length of the CDR3 is 12 residues. CDR3 sequence (DNA): TGTGCCAGCAGTGCGGGGAACTATGGCTACACCTTC. It codes for CASSAGNYGYTF.

This clonotype came up many times. The J gene is TRBJ2-1, the V gene TRBV7-3; either TRBD1 or TRBD2 may supply D (6 bases each). Germline V CDR1 and CDR2: SGHTA, FQGTGA. The CDR3 runs 12 residues. V was cut by 5 bases and J by 9 bases, with 11 bases left in between. CDR3 sequence (DNA): TGTGCCAGCAGCATACAGGGAGGTGAGCAGTTCTTC. Translating it yields CASSIQGGEQFF. The full variable domain, in which reference TRBV7-3 and TRBJ2-1 provide the parts outside the CDR3, is GAGVSQTPSNKVTEKGKYVELRCDPISGHTALYWYRQSLGQGPEFLIYFQGTGAADDSGLPNDRFFAVRPEGSVSTLKIQRTERGDSAVYLCASSIQGGEQFFGPGTRLTVL.

The chain combines TRBV6-1 with TRBJ1-1; 7 nucleotides align to TRBD1. CDR1 MNHNS and CDR2 SASEGT come from the germline V gene. The CDR3 totals 16 residues. J was trimmed by 0 bases and V by 3 bases; bases with no gene match: 7. The CDR3 coding sequence is TGTGCCAGCAGTGACGACAGGGCCATCATGAACACTGAAGCTTTCTTT. Its translation is CASSDDRAIMNTEAFF.

The chain couples TRBV7-9 to TRBJ1-1; no clear D. The CDR3 runs 19 residues. Germline V gene data show CDR1 as SEHNR and CDR2 as FQNEAQ (reference sequence). Between the trimmed V and J ends, which lost 0 bases and 1 base, there was a span of 21 bases. CDR3 coding DNA: TGTGCCAGCAGCTTAGCGCTAGTGAGAAGGGAGAAGGGGAACACTGAAGCTTTCTTT. As protein: CASSLALVRREKGNTEAFF.

This clonotype was seen only a few times. The V gene is TRBV2, the J gene TRBJ1-1; a possible D gene is TRBD1 (5 bases). Germline lookup yields CDR1 SNHLY and CDR2 FYNNEI. The ends were cut back, 7 bases at V and 5 bases at J, with 14 bases in the middle. The CDR3 is 13 residues long. The CDR3 loop reads CASMGVWGTEAFF. The CDR3 coding sequence is TGTGCCAGCATGGGGGTCTGGGGGACTGAAGCTTTCTTT.

A note on this clonotype: The junction departs from the called germline gene at one end, perhaps through a read error. The chain combines TRBV18 with TRBJ2-3; D call uncertain. Germline V gene sequence: CDR1 KGHSH, CDR2 LQKENI. The CDR3 runs to 12 residues. The CDR3 protein is CTSSDPGDTQYF. CDR3 nucleotide sequence: TGTACCAGCTCCGACCCGGGAGATACGCAGTATTTT.

Only a few counts were recorded for this clonotype. The chain employs TRBV28 and TRBJ1-4; D call uncertain. This CDR3 has 14 amino acids. Between the trimmed V and J ends, which lost 8 bases and 0 bases, there was a span of 10 bases. The germline CDR1 and CDR2 sequences are MDHEN and SYDVKM. The CDR3 nucleotides are TGTGCCAGCCAGGCCCCTGCAACTAATGAAAAACTGTTTTTT. Translation gives CASQAPATNEKLFF. Complete variable domain (other parts from reference TRBV28 and TRBJ1-4): DVKVTQSSRYLVKRTGEKVFLECVQDMDHENMFWYRQDPGLGLRLIYFSYDVKMKEKGDIPEGYSVSREKKERFSLILESASTNQTSMYLCASQAPATNEKLFFGSGTQLSVL.

In this sample, this clonotype turned up a few times. Written as DNA, the CDR3 is TGCGCCAGCAGTCAACGGGGGCTGGCCTACGAGCAGTACTTC. This translates into CASSQRGLAYEQYF. The V call is TRBV4-3, the J call TRBJ2-7, with D possibly being TRBD1 or TRBD2 (6 bases each). Germline V gives CDR1 LGHNA, CDR2 YSLEER. The CDR3 loop spans 14 amino acids. V dropped 6 bases and J dropped 2 bases, with 14 bases sitting between them.

This clonotype came up a few times. This chain uses TRBV4-1 with TRBJ2-5; tentatively, D is TRBD1 or TRBD2 (5 bases each). V gave up 6 bases and J gave up 1 base, with 9 bases separating them. Germline CDR1 MGHRA, CDR2 YSYEKL. The CDR3 has 13 amino acids. The chain's CDR3 is CASRAGAQETQYF. DNA for the CDR3: TGCGCCAGCAGAGCCGGGGCCCAAGAGACCCAGTACTTC.

This clonotype came up a few times. This chain uses TRBV6-1 with TRBJ2-5, with D perhaps being TRBD1 or TRBD2 (5 bases each). Trimming took off 1 base at V and 3 bases at J, with 18 bases between the two ends. The CDR3 spans 17 residues. Germline V CDR1 and CDR2: MNHNS, SASEGT. The chain's CDR3 is CASSEVAGGFGKETQYF. The CDR3 nucleotides are TGTGCCAGCAGTGAAGTAGCTGGGGGATTTGGCAAAGAGACCCAGTACTTC.

This rearrangement joins TRBV19 to TRBJ2-1; TRBD1 matches at 9 bases. This CDR3 is 14 amino acids long. Germline-derived CDR1 and CDR2 are LNHDA and SQIVND (reference sequence). Germline trimming cut 10 bases from V and 4 bases from J; bases unmatched to any gene: 8. CDR3 DNA sequence: TGTGCCACCAAGCCGGGACAGGGTTACAATGAGCAGTTCTTC. Protein sequence: CATKPGQGYNEQFF.

The chain is built from TRBV5-1 and TRBJ2-5; D gene uncertain. Germline assignment: CDR1 SGHRS and CDR2 YFSETQ. V was trimmed by 4 bases and J by 5 bases, leaving 12 bases between them. CDR3 size: 13 residues. The DNA of the CDR3 is TGCGCCAGCAGCACGGGTGGCCAGGAGACCCAGTACTTC. This encodes CASSTGGQETQYF.

The chain couples TRBV5-1 to TRBJ2-6; D may correspond to TRBD1 or TRBD2 (5 bases each). In germline, CDR1 is SGHRS, CDR2 YFSETQ. This CDR3 region has 16 residues. V lost 4 bases, J lost 4 bases, and 15 bases lay in between. CDR3 DNA: TGCGCCAGCAGCACGACGCCAGGGAGCGGGGCCAACGTCCTGACTTTC. Translation: CASSTTPGSGANVLTF.

The chain uses TRBV11-2 and TRBJ2-5; weak D call: TRBD2 (6 bases). Germline loops: CDR1 SGHAT, CDR2 FQNNGV. The CDR3 extends over 15 amino acids. Trimming took 7 bases from V and 4 from J, leaving 19 bases between them. Written as DNA, the CDR3 is TGTGCCAGCACCCTGCCGGGACTCGGGGTAGAGACCCAGTACTTC. Its translation is CASTLPGLGVETQYF.

The table lists this clonotype with a few counts. This sequence joins TRBV10-3 and TRBJ2-7; TRBD2 aligns across 10 bases. V shed 6 bases and J 0 bases; nucleotides not matched to a gene: 2. In germline, CDR1 is ENHRY, CDR2 SYGVKD. This CDR3 spans 14 amino acids. As DNA, the CDR3 is TGTGCCATCAGGTTAGCGGGGGGCTCCTACGAGCAGTACTTC. Translating it yields CAIRLAGGSYEQYF.

This clonotype was detected only a few times. The V and J genes are TRBV20-1 and TRBJ2-5, with 7 bases aligning to TRBD2. This CDR3 has 17 amino acids. Germline lookup yields CDR1 DFQATT and CDR2 SNEGSKA (reference sequence). V lost 1 base, J lost 1 base, and 12 bases stayed unmatched. The CDR3 coding sequence is TGCAGTGCTAGAGTGGGACCCGGGGAGGGCACCCAAGAGACCCAGTACTTC. It yields the protein CSARVGPGEGTQETQYF.

The chain employs TRBV6-6 and TRBJ1-2, with 10 bases matching TRBD1. CDR1 and CDR2 from the germline V gene are MNHNY and SVGAGI (reference sequence). This CDR3 region has 14 residues. V was clipped by 6 bases and J by 10 bases; unmatched bases: 11. CDR3 bases: TGTGCCAGCAGGCCCGGGACAGGGGACGATGACTACACCTTC. It is translated as CASRPGTGDDDYTF.

The chain carries TRBV19 and TRBJ2-3; 10 nucleotides match TRBD2. Looked up from germline, CDR1 is LNHDA and CDR2 is SQIVND (reference sequence). The CDR3 sequence is 16 residues long. V shed 5 bases, J shed 0 bases, and the junction held 5 bases outside the gene matches. The CDR3 loop reads CASSVLAGDSTDTQYF. DNA for the CDR3: TGTGCCAGTAGTGTCCTAGCGGGGGATAGCACAGATACGCAGTATTTT.

This clonotype was seen ten or more times. The rearrangement uses TRBV15 and TRBJ2-3; tentatively, D is TRBD2 (7 bases). Germline CDR1 and CDR2: LNHNV and YYDKDF (reference sequence). The germline V and J ends were trimmed by 5 bases and 5 bases, with 11 bases remaining between them. There are 13 residues in the CDR3. Here the CDR3 DNA reads TGTGCCACCAGCCCGGGGGGCCTAGATACGCAGTATTTT. It is translated as CATSPGGLDTQYF.